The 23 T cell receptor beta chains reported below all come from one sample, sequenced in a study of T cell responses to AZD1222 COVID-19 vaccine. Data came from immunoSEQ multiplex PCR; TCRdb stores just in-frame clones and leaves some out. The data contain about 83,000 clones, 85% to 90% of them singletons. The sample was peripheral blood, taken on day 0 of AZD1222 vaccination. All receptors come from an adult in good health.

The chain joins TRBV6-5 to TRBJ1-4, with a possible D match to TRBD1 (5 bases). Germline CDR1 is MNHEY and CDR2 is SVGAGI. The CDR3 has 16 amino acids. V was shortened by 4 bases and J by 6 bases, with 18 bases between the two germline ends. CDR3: CASSSRDPLGYEKLFF. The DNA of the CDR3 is TGTGCCAGCAGTTCCCGGGACCCCCTGGGATATGAAAAACTGTTTTTT.

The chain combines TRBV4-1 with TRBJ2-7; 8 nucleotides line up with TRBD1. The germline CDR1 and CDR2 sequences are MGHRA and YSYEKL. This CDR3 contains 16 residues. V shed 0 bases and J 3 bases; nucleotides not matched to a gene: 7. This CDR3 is CASSQDLGQALYEQYF. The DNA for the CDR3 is TGCGCCAGCAGCCAAGATTTGGGACAGGCGCTCTACGAGCAGTACTTC.

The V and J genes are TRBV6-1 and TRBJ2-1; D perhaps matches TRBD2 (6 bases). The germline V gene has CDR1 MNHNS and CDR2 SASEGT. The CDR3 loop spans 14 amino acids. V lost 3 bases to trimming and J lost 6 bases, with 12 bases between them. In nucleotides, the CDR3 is TGTGCCAGCAGTGAGGGACTTAAACGCAATGAGCAGTTCTTC. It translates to CASSEGLKRNEQFF.

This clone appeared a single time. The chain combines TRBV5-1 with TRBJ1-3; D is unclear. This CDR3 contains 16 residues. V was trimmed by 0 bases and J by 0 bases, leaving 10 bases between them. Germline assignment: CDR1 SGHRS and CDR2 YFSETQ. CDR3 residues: CASSLESPGSGNTIYF. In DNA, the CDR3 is TGCGCCAGCAGCTTGGAGTCCCCGGGCTCTGGAAACACCATATATTTT.

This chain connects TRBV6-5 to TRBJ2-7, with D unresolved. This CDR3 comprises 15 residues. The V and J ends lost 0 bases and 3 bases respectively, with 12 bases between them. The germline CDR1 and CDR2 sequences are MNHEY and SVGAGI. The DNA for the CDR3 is TGTGCCAGCAGTTACTCGAGCAGGTGGAACTACGAGCAGTACTTC. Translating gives CASSYSSRWNYEQYF.

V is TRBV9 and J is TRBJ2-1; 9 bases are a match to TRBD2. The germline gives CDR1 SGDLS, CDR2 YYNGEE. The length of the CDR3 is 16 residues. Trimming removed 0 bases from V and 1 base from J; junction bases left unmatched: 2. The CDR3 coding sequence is TGTGCCAGCAGCGTAGGGACTAGCGTATCCTACAATGAGCAGTTCTTC. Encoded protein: CASSVGTSVSYNEQFF.

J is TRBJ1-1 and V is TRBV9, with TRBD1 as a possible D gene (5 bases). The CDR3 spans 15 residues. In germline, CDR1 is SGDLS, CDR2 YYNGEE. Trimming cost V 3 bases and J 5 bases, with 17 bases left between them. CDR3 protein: CASSAEDAGGTEAFF. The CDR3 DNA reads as TGTGCCAGCAGCGCGGAGGACGCGGGGGGAACTGAAGCTTTCTTT.

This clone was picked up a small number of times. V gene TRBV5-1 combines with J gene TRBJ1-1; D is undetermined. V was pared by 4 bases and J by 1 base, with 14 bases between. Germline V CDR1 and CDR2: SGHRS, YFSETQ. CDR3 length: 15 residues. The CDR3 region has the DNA TGCGCCAGCAGCCTACGGCGAATGGAGAACACTGAAGCTTTCTTT. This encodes CASSLRRMENTEAFF.

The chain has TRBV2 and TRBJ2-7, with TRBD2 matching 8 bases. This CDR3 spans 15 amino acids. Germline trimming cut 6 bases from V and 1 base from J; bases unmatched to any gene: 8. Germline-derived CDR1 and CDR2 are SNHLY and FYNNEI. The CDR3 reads CASRQREKSSYEQYF. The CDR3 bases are TGTGCCAGCAGGCAGCGGGAGAAGAGTTCCTACGAGCAGTACTTC.

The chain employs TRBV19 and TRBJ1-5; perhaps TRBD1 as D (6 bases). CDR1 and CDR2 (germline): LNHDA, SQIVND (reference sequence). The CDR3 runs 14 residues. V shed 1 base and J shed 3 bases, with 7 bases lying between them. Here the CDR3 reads CASSIGTVNQPQHF. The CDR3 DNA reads TGTGCCAGTAGTATAGGGACAGTCAATCAGCCCCAGCATTTT.

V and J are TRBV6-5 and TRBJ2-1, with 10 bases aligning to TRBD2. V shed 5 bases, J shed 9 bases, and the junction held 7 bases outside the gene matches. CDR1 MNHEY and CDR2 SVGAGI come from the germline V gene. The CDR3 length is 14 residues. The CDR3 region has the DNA TGTGCCAGCAGTCCTAGCGGGAGAGGGGGTGAGCAGTTCTTC. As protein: CASSPSGRGGEQFF.

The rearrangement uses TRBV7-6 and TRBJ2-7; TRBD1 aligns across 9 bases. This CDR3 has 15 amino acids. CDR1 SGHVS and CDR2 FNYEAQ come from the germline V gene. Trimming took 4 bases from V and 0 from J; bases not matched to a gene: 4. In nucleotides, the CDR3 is TGTGCCAGCAGCTCGGGGACAGGGCACTCCTACGAGCAGTACTTC. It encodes CASSSGTGHSYEQYF.

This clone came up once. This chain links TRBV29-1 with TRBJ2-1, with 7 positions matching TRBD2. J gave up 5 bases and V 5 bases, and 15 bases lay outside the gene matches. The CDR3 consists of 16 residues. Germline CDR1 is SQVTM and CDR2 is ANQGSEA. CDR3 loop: CSVRSAGLMYNNEQFF. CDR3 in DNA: TGCAGCGTTCGTTCAGCGGGATTGATGTACAACAATGAGCAGTTCTTC.

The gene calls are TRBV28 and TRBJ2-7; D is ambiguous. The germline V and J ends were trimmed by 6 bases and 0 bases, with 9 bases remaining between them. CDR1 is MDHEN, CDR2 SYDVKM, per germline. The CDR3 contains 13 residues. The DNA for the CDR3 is TGTGCCAGCAGCTCAACCCCCTCCTACGAGCAGTACTTC. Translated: CASSSTPSYEQYF.

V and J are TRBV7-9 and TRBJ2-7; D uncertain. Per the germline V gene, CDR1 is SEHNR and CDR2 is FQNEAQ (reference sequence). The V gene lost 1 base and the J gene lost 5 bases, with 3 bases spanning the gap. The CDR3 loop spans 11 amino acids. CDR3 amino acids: CASSLEDEQYF. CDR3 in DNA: TGTGCCAGCAGCTTAGAGGACGAGCAGTACTTC.

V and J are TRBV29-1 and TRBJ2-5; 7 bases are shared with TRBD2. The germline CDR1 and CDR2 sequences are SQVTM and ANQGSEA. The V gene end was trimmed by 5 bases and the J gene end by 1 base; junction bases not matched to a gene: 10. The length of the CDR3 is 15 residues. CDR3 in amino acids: CSVLWRERPQETQYF. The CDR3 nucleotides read TGCAGCGTTCTTTGGCGGGAGAGACCCCAAGAGACCCAGTACTTC.

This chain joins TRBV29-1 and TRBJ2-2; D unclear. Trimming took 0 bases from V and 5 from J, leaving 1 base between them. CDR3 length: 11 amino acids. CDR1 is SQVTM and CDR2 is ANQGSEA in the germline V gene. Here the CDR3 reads CSVEETGELFF. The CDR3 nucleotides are TGCAGCGTTGAAGAAACCGGGGAGCTGTTTTTT.

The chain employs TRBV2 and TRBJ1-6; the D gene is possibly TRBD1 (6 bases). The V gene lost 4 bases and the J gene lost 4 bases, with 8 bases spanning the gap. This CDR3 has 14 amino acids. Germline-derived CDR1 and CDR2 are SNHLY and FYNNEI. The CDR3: CASSGTEYNSPLHF. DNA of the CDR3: TGTGCCAGCAGTGGGACAGAGTATAATTCACCCCTCCACTTT.

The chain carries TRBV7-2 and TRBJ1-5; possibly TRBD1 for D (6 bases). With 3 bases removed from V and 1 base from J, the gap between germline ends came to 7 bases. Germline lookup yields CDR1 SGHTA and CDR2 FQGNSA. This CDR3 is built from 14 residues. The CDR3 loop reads CASSFDRSNQPQHF. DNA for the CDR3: TGTGCCAGCAGCTTTGACAGGAGCAATCAGCCCCAGCATTTT.

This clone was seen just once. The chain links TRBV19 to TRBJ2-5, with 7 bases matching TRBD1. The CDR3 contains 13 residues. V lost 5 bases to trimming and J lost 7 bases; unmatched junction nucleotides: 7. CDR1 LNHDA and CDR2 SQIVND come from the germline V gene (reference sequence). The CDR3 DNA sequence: TGTGCCAGTAGTTCTTGGGACAGCGGGACCCAGTACTTC. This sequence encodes CASSSWDSGTQYF.

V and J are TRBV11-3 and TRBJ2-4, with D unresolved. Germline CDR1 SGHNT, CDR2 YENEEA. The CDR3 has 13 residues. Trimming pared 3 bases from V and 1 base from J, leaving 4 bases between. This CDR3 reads CASSLSAKNIQYF. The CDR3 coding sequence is TGTGCCAGCAGCTTGAGCGCCAAAAACATTCAGTACTTC. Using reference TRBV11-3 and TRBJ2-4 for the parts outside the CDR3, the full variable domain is EAGVVQSPRYKIIEKKQPVAFWCNPISGHNTLYWYLQNLGQGPELLIRYENEEAVDDSQLPKDRFSAERLKGVDSTLKIQPAELGDSAVYLCASSLSAKNIQYFGAGTRLSVL.

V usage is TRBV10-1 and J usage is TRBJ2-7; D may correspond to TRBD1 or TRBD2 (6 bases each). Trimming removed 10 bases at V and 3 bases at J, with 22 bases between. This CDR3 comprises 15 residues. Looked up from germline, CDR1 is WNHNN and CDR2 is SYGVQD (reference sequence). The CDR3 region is CATGDRSSGIYEQYF. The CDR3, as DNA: TGCGCCACAGGGGACCGTAGTAGCGGAATCTACGAGCAGTACTTC.

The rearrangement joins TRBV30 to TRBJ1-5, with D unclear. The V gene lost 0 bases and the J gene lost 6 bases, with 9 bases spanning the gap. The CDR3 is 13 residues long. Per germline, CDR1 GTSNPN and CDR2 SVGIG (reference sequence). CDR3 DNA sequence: TGTGCCTGGAGTGTATCGGGGATTCAGCCCCAGCATTTT. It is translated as CAWSVSGIQPQHF.